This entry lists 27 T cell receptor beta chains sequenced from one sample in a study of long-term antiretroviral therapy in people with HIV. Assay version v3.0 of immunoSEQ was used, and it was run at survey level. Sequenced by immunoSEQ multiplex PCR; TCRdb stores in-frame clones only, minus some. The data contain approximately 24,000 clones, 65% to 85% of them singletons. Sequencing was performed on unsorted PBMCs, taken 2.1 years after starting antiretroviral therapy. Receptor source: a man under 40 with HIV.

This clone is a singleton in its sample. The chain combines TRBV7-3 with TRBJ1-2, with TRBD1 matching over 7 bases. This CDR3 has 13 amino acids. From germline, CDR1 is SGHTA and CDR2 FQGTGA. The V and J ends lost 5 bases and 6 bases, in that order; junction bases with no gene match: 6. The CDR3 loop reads CASSPGQLDGYTF. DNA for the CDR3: TGTGCCAGCAGCCCGGGACAGTTGGATGGCTACACCTTC.

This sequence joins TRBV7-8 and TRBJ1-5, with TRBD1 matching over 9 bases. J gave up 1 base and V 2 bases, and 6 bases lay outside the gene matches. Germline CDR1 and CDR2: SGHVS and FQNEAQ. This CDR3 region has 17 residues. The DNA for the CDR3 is TGTGCCAGCAGCTTACTCTACAGGGGGCAAAGCAATCAGCCCCAGCATTTT. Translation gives CASSLLYRGQSNQPQHF.

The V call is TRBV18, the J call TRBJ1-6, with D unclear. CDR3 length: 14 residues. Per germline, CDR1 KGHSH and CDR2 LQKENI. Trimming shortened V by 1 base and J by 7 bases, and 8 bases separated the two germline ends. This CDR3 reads CASSPRQGNSPLHF. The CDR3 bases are TGTGCCAGCTCACCACGGCAAGGGAATTCACCCCTCCACTTT.

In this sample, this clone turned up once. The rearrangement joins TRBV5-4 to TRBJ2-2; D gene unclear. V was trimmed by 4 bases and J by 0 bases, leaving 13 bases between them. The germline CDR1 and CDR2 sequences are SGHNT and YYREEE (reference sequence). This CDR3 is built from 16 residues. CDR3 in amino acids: CASSPLLLANTGELFF. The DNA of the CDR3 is TGTGCCAGCAGCCCACTCTTGTTGGCGAACACCGGGGAGCTGTTTTTT.

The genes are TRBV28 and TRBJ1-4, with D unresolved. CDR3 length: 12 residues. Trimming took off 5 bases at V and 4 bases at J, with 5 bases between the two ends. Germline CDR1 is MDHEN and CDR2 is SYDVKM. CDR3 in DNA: TGTGCCAGCAGTGTATTTAATGAAAAACTGTTTTTT. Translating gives CASSVFNEKLFF.

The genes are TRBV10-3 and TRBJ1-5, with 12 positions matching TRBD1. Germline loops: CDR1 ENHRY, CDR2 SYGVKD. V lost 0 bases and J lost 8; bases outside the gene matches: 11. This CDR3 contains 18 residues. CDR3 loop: CAISESFLGTGGFEPQHF. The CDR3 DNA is TGTGCCATCAGTGAGTCTTTCCTCGGGACAGGGGGCTTTGAGCCCCAGCATTTT.

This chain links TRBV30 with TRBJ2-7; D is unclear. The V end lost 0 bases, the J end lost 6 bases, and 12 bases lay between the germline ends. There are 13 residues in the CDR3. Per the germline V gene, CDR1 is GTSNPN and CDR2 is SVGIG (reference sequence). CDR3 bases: TGTGCCTGGAGTGTACTTCTTGGGATCGAGCAGTACTTC. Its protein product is CAWSVLLGIEQYF.

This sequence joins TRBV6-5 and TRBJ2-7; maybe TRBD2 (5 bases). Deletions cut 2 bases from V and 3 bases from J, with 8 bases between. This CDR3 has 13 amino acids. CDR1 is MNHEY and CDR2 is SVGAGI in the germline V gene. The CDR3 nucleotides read TGTGCCAGCAGTTACATCGGGGACTACGAGCAGTACTTC. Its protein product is CASSYIGDYEQYF.

The CDR3 coding sequence is TGTGCCAGTAGGGGACTGGACGTTGGGTCCTACGAGCAGTACTTC. Amino acid sequence: CASRGLDVGSYEQYF. V and J are TRBV19 and TRBJ2-7, with D maybe TRBD2 (6 bases). The CDR3 extends over 15 amino acids. V was clipped by 6 bases and J by 1 base, with 16 bases between them. Germline assignment: CDR1 LNHDA and CDR2 SQIVND (reference sequence).

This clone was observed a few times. CDR3 sequence: CASSMSRELNYGYTF. CDR3 DNA: TGCGCCAGCAGCATGTCCAGGGAGCTTAACTATGGCTACACCTTC. This chain uses TRBV5-1 with TRBJ1-2, with D possibly TRBD1 on 5 matching bases. This CDR3 comprises 15 residues. Germline V gene data show CDR1 as SGHRS and CDR2 as YFSETQ. V was trimmed by 4 bases and J by 1 base, leaving 14 bases between them. Filled out from reference TRBV5-1 and TRBJ1-2, the complete variable domain reads KAGVTQTPRYLIKTRGQQVTLSCSPISGHRSVSWYQQTPGQGLQFLFEYFSETQRNKGNFPGRFSGRQFSNSRSEMNVSTLELGDSALYLCASSMSRELNYGYTFGSGTRLTVV.

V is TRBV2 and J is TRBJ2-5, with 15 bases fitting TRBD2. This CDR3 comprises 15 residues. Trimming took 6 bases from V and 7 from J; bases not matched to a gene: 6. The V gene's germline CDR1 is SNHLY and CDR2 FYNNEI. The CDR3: CASRRTSGGVGTQYF. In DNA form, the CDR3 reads TGTGCCAGCAGGAGGACTAGCGGGGGGGTGGGGACCCAGTACTTC.

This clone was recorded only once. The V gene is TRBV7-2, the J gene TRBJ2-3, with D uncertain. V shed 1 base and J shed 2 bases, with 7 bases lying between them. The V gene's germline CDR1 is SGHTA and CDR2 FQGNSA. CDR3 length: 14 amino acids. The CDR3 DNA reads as TGTGCCAGCAGCTTAGACTATCTCACAGATACGCAGTATTTT. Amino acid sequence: CASSLDYLTDTQYF.

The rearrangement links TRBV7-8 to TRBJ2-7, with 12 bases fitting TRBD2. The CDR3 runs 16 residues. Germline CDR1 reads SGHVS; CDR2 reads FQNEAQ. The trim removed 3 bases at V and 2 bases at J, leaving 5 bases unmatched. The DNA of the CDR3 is TGTGCCAGCAGCTTGGGGACTAGCGGGTTCCCCTACGAGCAGTACTTC. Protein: CASSLGTSGFPYEQYF. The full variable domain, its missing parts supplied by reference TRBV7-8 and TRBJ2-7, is GAGVSQSPRYKVAKRGQDVALRCDPISGHVSLFWYQQALGQGPEFLTYFQNEAQLDKSGLPSDRFFAERPEGSVSTLKIQRTQQEDSAVYLCASSLGTSGFPYEQYFGPGTRLTVT.

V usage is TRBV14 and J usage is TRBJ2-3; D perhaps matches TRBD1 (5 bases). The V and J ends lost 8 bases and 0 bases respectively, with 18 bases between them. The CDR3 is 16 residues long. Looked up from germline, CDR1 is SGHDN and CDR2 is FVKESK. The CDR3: CASSPVRGYSTDTQYF. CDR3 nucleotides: TGTGCCAGCTCGCCAGTTAGGGGTTACAGCACAGATACGCAGTATTTT.

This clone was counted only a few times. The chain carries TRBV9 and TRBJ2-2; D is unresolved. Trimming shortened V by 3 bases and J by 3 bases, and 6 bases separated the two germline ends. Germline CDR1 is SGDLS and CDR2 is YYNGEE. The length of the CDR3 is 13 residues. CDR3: CASSDEYTGELFF. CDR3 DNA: TGTGCCAGCAGCGATGAATACACCGGGGAGCTGTTTTTT.

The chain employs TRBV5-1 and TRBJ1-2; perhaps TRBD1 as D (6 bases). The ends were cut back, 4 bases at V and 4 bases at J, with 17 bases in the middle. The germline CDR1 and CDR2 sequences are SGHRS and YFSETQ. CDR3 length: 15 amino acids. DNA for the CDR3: TGCGCCAGCAGCAATTGGGAGGGACATAGCTATGGCTACACCTTC. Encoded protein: CASSNWEGHSYGYTF.

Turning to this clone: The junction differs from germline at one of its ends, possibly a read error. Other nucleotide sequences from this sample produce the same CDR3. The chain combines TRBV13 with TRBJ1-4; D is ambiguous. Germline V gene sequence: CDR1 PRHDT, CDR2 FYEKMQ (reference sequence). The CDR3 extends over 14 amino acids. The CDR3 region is CASSLREPNEKLFF. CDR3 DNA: TGCGCCAGCAGCTTGCGAGAACCTAATGAAAAACTGTTTTTT.

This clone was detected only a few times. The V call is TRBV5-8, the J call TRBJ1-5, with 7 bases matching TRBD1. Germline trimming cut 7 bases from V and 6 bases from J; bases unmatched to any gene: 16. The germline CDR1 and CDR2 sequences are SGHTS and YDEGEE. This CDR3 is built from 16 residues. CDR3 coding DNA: TGTGCCAGCTGGAGGGGCCGACAGGGCGTAACTCAGCCCCAGCATTTT. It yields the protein CASWRGRQGVTQPQHF.

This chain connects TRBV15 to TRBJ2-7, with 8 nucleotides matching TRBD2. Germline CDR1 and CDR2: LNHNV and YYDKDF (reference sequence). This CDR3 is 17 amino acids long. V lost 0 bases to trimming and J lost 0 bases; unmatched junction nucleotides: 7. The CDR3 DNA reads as TGTGCCACCAGCAGAGATGGGACTAGTTCCCTCTCCTACGAGCAGTACTTC. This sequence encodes CATSRDGTSSLSYEQYF.

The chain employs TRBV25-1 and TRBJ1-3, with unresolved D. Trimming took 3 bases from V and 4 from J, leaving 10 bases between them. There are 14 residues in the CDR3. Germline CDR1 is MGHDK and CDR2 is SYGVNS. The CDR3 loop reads CASSEERSGNTIYF. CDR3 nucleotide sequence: TGTGCCAGCAGTGAGGAAAGATCCGGAAACACCATATATTTT.

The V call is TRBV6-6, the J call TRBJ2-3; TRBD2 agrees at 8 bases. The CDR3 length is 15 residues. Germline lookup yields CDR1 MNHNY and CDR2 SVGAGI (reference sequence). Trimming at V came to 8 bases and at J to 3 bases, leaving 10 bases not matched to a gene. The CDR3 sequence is CASRSWTSSTDTQYF. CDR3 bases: TGTGCCAGCCGATCCTGGACTAGCAGTACAGATACGCAGTATTTT.

CDR3 coding DNA: TGTGCCAGCAGCTTAGGGCAGGGGGCAGGCGGGGAGCTGTTTTTT. Translating gives CASSLGQGAGGELFF. The rearrangement links TRBV5-4 to TRBJ2-2; 8 bases are shared with TRBD1. CDR3 length equals 15 residues. The germline V gene has CDR1 SGHNT and CDR2 YYREEE (reference sequence). After removal of 2 bases from V and 7 bases from J, the junction contained 7 bases not matched to a gene.

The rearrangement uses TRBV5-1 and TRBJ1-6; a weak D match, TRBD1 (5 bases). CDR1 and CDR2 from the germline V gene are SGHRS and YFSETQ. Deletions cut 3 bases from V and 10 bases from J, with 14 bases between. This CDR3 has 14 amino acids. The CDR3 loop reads CASSSTEGESPLHF. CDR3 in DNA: TGCGCCAGCAGCTCAACAGAAGGGGAGTCACCCCTCCACTTT. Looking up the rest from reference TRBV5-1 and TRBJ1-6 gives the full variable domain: KAGVTQTPRYLIKTRGQQVTLSCSPISGHRSVSWYQQTPGQGLQFLFEYFSETQRNKGNFPGRFSGRQFSNSRSEMNVSTLELGDSALYLCASSSTEGESPLHFGNGTRLTVT.

CDR3 loop: CAISPLGEVSYEQYF. For the CDR3, the DNA is TGTGCCATCAGTCCCTTGGGGGAAGTCTCCTACGAGCAGTACTTC. The chain employs TRBV10-3 and TRBJ2-7; D is possibly TRBD1 or TRBD2 (5 bases each). The V end was cut by 5 bases, the J end by 0 bases, with 14 bases between. The CDR3 spans 15 residues. Germline V gives CDR1 ENHRY, CDR2 SYGVKD.

The CDR3: CASSGHYEQYF. CDR3 bases: TGTGCCAGTAGTGGCCACTACGAGCAGTACTTC. This chain links TRBV19 with TRBJ2-7; D unresolved. The V and J ends lost 5 bases and 3 bases respectively, with 5 bases between them. The CDR3 consists of 11 residues. Per the germline V gene, CDR1 is LNHDA and CDR2 is SQIVND (reference sequence).

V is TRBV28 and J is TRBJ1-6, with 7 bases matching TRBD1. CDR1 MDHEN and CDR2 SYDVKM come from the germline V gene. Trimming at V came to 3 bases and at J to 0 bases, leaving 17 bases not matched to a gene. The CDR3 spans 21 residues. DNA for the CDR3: TGTGCCAGCAGTTTCCTTCCGTGGACAGGCGATACGAGCTCCTATAATTCACCCCTCCACTTT. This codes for CASSFLPWTGDTSSYNSPLHF.

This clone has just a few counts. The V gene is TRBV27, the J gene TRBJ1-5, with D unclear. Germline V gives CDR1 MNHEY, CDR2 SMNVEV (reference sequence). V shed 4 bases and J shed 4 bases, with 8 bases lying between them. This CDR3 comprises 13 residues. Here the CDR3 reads CASSYSQNQPQHF. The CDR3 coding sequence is TGTGCCAGCAGTTATAGCCAGAATCAGCCCCAGCATTTT.